This T cell receptor (beta chain) is drawn from a study of vaccination effects on CD4 cells after COVID-19. Turning to the study itself: They grew roughly 2 million PBMC in each well, adding approximately 10 IU/ml IL-2 and around 10 ug/ml peptides.

The culture ran for approximately 11 days before CD4+ T cells were isolated. This person's SARS-CoV-2 infection, confirmed by PCR, occurred between March and December 2020. It was two doses of either the BNT162b2 or mRNA-1273 vaccine that participants received. IL-2 medium was substituted for half the medium on days 3 and 7. Clones were sequenced by immunoSEQ multiplex PCR, and TCRdb holds only the in-frame ones, with some missing. The data contain nearly 50,000 clones, under 85% of them singletons. Overall study findings and caveats: Clones from infection and from vaccination both contracted markedly late after vaccination. Most post-vaccine spike-reactive clones in convalescents were new, not infection-derived.

Comment on this clone: As yet, its antigen is unknown.

The receptor was isolated from a human donor who had a prior SARS-CoV-2 infection. The sample was CD4+ T cells from PBMCs cultured without peptide, taken after COVID-19 vaccination.

The CDR3 DNA sequence: TGTGCCAGCAGTTACAAAGGGTCTGGGGCCAACGTCCTGACTTTC. It specifies CASSYKGSGANVLTF. J is TRBJ2-6 and V is TRBV6-5; D gene uncertain. In germline, CDR1 is MNHEY, CDR2 SVGAGI. This CDR3 comprises 15 residues. Trimming left V 2 bases short and J 1 base short, with 6 bases between.